Sequencing of this TCR beta chain was carried out in a study of cytomegalovirus exposure and HLA in healthy donors. In this sample, this clone turned up a few times. Per germline, CDR1 SGHAT and CDR2 FQNNGV. The CDR3 is 13 amino acids. Trimming cost V 5 bases and J 1 base; bases outside gene matches: 1. The PCR made use of 60 Vbeta and 13 Jbeta primers. In the authors' workflow: Unique TCR beta chains numbered roughly 83 million in a later analysis, with roughly 10 million shared. Repertoires were generated with immunoSEQ multiplex PCR, while TCRdb's copy carries only in-frame clones and drops some. V and J calls and clone size are given by that table; D and trimming were obtained from the DNA. Of 150,000 or so clones in the sample, just under 80% are singletons; the top ten hold over 8%.

The sequence came from a man aged 18 to 29 in good health and CMV-seropositive. Specimen: PBMCs. This chain uses TRBV11-2 with TRBJ1-1; 7 positions agree with TRBD1. CDR3 bases: TGTGCCAGCAGCAGACAGGGGAACACTGAAGCTTTCTTT. This sequence encodes CASSRQGNTEAFF.